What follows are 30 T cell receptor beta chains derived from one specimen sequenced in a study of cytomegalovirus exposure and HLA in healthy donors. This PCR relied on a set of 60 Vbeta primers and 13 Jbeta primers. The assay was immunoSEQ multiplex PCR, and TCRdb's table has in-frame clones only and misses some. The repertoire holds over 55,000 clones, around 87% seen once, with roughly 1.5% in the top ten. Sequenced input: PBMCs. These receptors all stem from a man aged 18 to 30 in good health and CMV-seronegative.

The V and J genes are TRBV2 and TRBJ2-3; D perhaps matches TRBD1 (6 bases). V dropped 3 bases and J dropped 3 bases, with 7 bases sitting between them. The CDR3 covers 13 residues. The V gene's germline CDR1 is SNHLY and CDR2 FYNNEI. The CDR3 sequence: CASSDQGTDTQYF. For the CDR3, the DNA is TGTGCCAGCAGTGACCAGGGGACAGATACGCAGTATTTT. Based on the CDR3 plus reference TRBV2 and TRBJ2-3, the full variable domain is EPEVTQTPSHQVTQMGQEVILRCVPISNHLYFYWYRQILGQKVEFLVSFYNNEISEKSEIFDDQFSVERPDGSNFTLKIRSTKLEDSAMYFCASSDQGTDTQYFGPGTRLTVL.

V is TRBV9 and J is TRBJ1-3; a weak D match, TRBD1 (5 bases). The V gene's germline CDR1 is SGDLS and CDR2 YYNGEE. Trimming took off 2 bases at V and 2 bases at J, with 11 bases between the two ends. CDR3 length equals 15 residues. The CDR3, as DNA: TGTGCCAGCAGCGTTCAATCGACAGCTGGAAACACCATATATTTT. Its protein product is CASSVQSTAGNTIYF.

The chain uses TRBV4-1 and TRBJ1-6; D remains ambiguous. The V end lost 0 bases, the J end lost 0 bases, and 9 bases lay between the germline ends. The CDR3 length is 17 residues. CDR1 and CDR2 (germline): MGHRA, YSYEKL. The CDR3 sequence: CASSQDLASSYNSPLHF. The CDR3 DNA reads TGCGCCAGCAGCCAAGATCTGGCTAGCTCCTATAATTCACCCCTCCACTTT.

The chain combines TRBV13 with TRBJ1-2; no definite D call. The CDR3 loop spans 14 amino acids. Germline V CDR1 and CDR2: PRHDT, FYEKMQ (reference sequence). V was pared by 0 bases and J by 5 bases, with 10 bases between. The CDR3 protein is CASSLGSGGYGYTF. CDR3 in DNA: TGTGCCAGCAGCTTAGGTTCCGGAGGGTATGGCTACACCTTC. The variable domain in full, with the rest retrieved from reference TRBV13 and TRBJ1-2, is AAGVIQSPRHLIKEKRETATLKCYPIPRHDTVYWYQQGPGQDPQFLISFYEKMQSDKGSIPDRFSAQQFSDYHSELNMSSLELGDSALYFCASSLGSGGYGYTFGSGTRLTVV.

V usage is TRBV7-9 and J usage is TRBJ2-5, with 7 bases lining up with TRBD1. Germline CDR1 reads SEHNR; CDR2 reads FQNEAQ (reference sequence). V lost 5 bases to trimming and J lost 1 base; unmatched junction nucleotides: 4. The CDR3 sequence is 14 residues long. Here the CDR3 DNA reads TGTGCCAGCAGCCCCGGGACAGCCCAAGAGACCCAGTACTTC. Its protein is CASSPGTAQETQYF.

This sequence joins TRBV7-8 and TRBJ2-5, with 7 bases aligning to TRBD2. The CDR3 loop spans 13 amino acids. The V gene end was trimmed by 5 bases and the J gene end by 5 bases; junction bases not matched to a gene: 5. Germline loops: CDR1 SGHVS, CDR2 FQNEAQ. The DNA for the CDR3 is TGTGCCAGCAGCCCTCTGGGGGGGGAGACCCAGTACTTC. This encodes CASSPLGGETQYF. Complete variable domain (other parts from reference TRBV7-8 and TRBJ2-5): GAGVSQSPRYKVAKRGQDVALRCDPISGHVSLFWYQQALGQGPEFLTYFQNEAQLDKSGLPSDRFFAERPEGSVSTLKIQRTQQEDSAVYLCASSPLGGETQYFGPGTRLLVL.

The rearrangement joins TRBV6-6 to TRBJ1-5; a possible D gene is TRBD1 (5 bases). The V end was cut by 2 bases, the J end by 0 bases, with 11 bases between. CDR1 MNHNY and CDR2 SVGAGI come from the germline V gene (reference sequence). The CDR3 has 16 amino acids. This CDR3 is CASSYPEGNSNQPQHF. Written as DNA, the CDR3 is TGTGCCAGCAGTTACCCGGAGGGGAATAGCAATCAGCCCCAGCATTTT.

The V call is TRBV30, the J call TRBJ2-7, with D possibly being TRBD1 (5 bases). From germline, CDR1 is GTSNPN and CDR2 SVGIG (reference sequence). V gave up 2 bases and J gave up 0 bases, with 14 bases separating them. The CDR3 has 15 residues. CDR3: CAWSSNRWISYEQYF. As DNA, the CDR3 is TGTGCCTGGAGTTCGAACAGGTGGATCTCCTACGAGCAGTACTTC.

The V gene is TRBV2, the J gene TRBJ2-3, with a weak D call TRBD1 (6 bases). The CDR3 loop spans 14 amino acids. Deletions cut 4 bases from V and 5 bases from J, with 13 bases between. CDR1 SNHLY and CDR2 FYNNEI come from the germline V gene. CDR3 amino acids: CASSALTGRDTQYF. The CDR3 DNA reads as TGTGCCAGCAGTGCCCTGACAGGCAGAGATACGCAGTATTTT.

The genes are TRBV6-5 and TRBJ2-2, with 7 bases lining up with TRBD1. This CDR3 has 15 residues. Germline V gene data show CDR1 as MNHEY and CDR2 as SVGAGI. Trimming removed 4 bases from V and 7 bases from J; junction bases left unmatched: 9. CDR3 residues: CASSSIRTGVGELFF. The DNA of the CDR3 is TGTGCCAGCAGTTCCATCAGAACAGGGGTCGGGGAGCTGTTTTTT.

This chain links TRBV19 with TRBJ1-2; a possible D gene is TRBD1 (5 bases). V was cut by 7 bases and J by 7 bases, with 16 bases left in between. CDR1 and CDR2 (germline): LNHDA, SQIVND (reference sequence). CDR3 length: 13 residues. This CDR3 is CASTYPTGGGYTF. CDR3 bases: TGTGCCAGTACCTATCCCACCGGGGGTGGCTACACCTTC.

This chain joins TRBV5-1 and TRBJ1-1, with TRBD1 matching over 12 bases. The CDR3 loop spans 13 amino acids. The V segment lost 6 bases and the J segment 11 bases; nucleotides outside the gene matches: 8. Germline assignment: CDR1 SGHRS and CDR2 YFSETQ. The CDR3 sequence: CASIRGDRGLAFF. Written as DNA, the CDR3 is TGCGCCAGCATCCGAGGGGACAGGGGGCTTGCTTTCTTT.

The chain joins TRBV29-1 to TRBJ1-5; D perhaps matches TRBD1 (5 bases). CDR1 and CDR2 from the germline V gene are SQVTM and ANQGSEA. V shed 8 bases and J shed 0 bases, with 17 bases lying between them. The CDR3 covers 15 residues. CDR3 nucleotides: TGCAGCAGCCCGGGGGGGGTCCATAGCAATCAGCCCCAGCATTTT. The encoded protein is CSSPGGVHSNQPQHF.

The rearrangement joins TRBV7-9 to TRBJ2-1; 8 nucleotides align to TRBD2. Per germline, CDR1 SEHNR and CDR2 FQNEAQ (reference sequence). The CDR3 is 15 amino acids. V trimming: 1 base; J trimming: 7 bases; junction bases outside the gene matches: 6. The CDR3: CASSLGGTRDNEQFF. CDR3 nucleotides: TGTGCCAGCAGCTTAGGCGGGACTAGAGATAATGAGCAGTTCTTC.

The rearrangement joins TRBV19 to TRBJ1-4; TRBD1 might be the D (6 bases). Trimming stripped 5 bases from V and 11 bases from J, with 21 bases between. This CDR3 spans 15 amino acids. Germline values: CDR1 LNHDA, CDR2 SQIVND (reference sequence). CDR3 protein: CASSSTAGDLLKLFF. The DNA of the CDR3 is TGTGCCAGTAGTTCCACGGCAGGGGATCTGTTGAAACTGTTTTTT.

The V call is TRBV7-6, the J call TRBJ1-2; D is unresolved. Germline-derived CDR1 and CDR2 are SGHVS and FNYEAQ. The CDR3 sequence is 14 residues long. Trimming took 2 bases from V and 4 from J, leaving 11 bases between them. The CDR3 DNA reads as TGTGCCAGCAGCTTAATTACAGAGTCCTATGGCTACACCTTC. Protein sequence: CASSLITESYGYTF. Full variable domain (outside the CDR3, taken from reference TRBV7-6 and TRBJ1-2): GAGVSQSPRYKVTKRGQDVALRCDPISGHVSLYWYRQALGQGPEFLTYFNYEAQQDKSGLPNDRFSAERPEGSISTLTIQRTEQRDSAMYRCASSLITESYGYTFGSGTRLTVV.

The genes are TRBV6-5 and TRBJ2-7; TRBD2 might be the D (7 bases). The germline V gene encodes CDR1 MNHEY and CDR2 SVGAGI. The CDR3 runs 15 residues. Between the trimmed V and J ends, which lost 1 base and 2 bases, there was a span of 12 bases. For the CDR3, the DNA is TGTGCCAGCAGTTACTTAGGGGGGACTACCTACGAGCAGTACTTC. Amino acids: CASSYLGGTTYEQYF.

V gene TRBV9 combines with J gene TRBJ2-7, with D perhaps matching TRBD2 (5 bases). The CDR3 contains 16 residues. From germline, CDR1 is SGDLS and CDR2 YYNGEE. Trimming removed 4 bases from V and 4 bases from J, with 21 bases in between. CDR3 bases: TGTGCCAGCAGCCTTGATCCTAACCCGGAGGCGTACGAGCAGTACTTC. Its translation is CASSLDPNPEAYEQYF.

CDR3 sequence (DNA): TGTGCCAGCAGCCCGGACAGGGAAGAGACCCAGTACTTC. Residues: CASSPDREETQYF. The V and J genes are TRBV11-3 and TRBJ2-5; TRBD1 matches 8 bases. This CDR3 contains 13 residues. Germline assignment: CDR1 SGHNT and CDR2 YENEEA. V shed 5 bases, J shed 3 bases, and the junction held 2 bases outside the gene matches.

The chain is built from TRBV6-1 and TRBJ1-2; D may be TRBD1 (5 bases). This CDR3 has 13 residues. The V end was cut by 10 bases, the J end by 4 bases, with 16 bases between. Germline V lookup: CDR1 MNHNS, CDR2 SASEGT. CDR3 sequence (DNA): TGTGCCACTTTACCGGGGGTGGGCTATGGCTACACCTTC. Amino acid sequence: CATLPGVGYGYTF.

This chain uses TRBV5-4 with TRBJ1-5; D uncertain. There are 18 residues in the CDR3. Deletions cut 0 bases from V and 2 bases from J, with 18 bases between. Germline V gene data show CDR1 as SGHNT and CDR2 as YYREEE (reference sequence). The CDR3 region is CASSLGGPASGGNQPQHF. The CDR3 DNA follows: TGTGCCAGCAGCTTGGGCGGTCCGGCCTCCGGAGGCAATCAGCCCCAGCATTTT. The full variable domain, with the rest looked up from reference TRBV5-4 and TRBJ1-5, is ETGVTQSPTHLIKTRGQQVTLRCSSQSGHNTVSWYQQALGQGPQFIFQYYREEENGRGNFPPRFSGLQFPNYSSELNVNALELDDSALYLCASSLGGPASGGNQPQHFGDGTRLSIL.

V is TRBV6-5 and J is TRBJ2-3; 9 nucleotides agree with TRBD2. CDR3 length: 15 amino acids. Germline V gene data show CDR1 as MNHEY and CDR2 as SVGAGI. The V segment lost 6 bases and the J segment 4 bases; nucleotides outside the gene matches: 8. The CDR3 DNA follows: TGTGCCAGCAGCCCCGGGGGCGGGGGGGCAGATACGCAGTATTTT. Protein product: CASSPGGGGADTQYF.

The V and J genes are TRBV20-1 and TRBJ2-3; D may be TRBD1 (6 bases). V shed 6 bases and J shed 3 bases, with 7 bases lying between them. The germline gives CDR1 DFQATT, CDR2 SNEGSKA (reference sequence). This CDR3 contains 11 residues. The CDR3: CSAQGTDTQYF. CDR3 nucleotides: TGCAGTGCGCAGGGGACAGATACGCAGTATTTT.

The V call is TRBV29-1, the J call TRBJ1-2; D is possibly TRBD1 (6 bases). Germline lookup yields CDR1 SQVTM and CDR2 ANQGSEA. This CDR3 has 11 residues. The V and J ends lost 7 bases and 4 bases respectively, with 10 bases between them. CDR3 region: CSGTGIYGYTF. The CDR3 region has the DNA TGCAGCGGTACAGGGATCTATGGCTACACCTTC.

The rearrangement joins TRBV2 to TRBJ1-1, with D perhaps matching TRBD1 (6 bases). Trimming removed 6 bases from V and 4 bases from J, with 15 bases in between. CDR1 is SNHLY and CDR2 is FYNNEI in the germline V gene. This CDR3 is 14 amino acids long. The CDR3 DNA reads TGTGCCAGCAGCGTCGGCAGGGGAAGCACTGAAGCTTTCTTT. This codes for CASSVGRGSTEAFF.

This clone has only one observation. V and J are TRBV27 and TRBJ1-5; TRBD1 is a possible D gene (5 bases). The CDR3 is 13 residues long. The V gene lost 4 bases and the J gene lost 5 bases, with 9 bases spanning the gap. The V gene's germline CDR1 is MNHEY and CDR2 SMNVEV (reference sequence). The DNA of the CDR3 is TGTGCCAGCAGTTCACAGGACGATCAGCCCCAGCATTTT. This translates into CASSSQDDQPQHF.

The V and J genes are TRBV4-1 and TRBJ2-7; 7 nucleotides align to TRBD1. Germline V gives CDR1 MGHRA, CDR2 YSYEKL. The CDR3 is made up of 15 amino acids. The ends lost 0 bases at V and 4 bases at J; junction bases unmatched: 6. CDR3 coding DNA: TGCGCCAGCAGCCAAGATAGGGGACAGTTTTACGAGCAGTACTTC. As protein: CASSQDRGQFYEQYF.

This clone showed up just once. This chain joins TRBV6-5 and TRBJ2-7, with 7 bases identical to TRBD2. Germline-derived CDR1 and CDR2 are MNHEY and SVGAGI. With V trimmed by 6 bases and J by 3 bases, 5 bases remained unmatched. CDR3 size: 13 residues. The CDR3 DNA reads TGTGCCAGCAGCATTAGCGGGTTCTACGAGCAGTACTTC. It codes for CASSISGFYEQYF.

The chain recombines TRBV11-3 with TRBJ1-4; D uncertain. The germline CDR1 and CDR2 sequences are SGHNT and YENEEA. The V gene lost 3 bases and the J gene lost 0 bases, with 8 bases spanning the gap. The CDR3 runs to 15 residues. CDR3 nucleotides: TGTGCCAGCAGCTTCCAGACTCCAACTAATGAAAAACTGTTTTTT. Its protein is CASSFQTPTNEKLFF.

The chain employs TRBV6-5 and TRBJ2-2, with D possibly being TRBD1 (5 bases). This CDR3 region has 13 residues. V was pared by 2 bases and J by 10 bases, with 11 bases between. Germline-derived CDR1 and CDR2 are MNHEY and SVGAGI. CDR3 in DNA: TGTGCCAGCAGTTACAAAGGCAGGGAGGAGCTGTTTTTT. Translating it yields CASSYKGREELFF.